This TCR beta chain is drawn from a study of CD8+ T cells in alopecia areata. Broader study findings: The study also sequences resident alphabeta T cells of normal skin in scalp samples. In lesional scalp, particularly from alopecia totalis/universalis, clonality was higher than in normal scalp.

The V and J ends lost 1 base and 1 base respectively, with 7 bases between them. Per the germline V gene, CDR1 is MGHRA and CDR2 is YSYEKL. The CDR3 runs to 14 residues. Extracted from the samples, RNA was reverse transcribed into cDNA to serve as the sequencing template. Produced via immunoSEQ multiplex PCR; TCRdb's table is partial and in-frame only. This sample has about 150,000 clones, with 55% found just once. PBMCs provided sorted CD4+ and CD8+ T cells. Concerning this clone itself: Antigen specificity is unknown.

The rearrangement uses TRBV4-1 and TRBJ1-1, with unresolved D. Sequenced sample: CD4+ T cells sorted from blood. The receptor comes from a human donor in good health. The CDR3 DNA follows: TGCGCCAGCAGCCAAGGCCCAGGGAACACTGAAGCTTTCTTT. The encoded protein is CASSQGPGNTEAFF.